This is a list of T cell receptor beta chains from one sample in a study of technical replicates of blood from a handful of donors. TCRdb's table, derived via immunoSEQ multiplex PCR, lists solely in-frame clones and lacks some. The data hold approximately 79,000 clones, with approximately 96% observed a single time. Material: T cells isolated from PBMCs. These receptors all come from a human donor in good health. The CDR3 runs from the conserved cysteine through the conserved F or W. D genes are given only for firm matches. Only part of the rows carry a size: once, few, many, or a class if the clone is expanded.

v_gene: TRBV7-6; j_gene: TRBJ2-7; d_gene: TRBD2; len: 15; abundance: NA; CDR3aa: CASSLGTGGGYEQYF; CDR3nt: TGTGCCAGCAGCTTAGGGACCGGGGGGGGCTACGAGCAGTACTTC
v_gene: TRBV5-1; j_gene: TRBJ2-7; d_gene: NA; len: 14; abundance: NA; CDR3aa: CASSPRGPGYEQYF; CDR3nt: TGCGCCAGCAGCCCCCGAGGGCCAGGCTACGAGCAGTACTTC
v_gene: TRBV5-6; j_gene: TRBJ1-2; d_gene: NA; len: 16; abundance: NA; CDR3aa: CASSLYTGAYVYGYTF; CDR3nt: TGTGCCAGCAGCTTGTATACAGGAGCTTACGTCTATGGCTACACCTTC
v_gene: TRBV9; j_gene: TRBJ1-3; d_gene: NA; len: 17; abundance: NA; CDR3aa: CASSVASRGHSGNTIYF; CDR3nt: TGTGCCAGCAGCGTAGCCTCCCGGGGTCACTCTGGAAACACCATATATTTT
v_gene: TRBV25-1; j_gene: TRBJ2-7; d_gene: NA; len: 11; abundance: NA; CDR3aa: CASSGYWEQYF; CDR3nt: TGTGCCAGCTCAGGATATTGGGAGCAGTACTTC
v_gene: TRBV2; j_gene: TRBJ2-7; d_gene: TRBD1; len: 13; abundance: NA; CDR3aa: CAREGDRGYEQYF; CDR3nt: TGTGCCAGGGAGGGGGACAGGGGATACGAGCAGTACTTC
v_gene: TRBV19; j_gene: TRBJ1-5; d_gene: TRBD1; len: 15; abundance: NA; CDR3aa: CASSVDRYSNQPQHF; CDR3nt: TGTGCCAGTAGTGTGGACAGGTATAGCAATCAGCCCCAGCATTTT
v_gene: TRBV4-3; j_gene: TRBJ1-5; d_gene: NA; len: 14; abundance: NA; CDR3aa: CASSQDARAQPQHF; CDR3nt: TGCGCCAGCAGCCAAGATGCGAGGGCCCAGCCCCAGCATTTT
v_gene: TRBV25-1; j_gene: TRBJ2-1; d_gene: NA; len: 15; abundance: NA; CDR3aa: CASSELGLGDNEQFF; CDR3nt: TGTGCCAGCAGTGAATTAGGGTTGGGAGATAATGAGCAGTTCTTC
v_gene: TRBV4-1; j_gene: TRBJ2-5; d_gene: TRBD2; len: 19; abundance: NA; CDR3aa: CASSQEWLAGATDLETQYF; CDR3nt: TGCGCCAGCAGCCAAGAATGGCTAGCGGGAGCTACGGATTTAGAGACCCAGTACTTC
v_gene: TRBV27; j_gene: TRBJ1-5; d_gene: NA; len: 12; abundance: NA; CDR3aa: CASSRQNQPQHF; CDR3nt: TGTGCCAGCAGTCGACAGAATCAGCCCCAGCATTTT
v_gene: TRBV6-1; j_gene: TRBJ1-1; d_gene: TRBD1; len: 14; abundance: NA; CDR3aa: CASSMGQGNTEAFF; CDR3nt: TGTGCCAGCAGTATGGGACAGGGGAACACTGAAGCTTTCTTT
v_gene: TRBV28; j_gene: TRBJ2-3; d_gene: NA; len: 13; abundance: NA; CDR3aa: CASRPNLADTQYF; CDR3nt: TGTGCCAGCAGGCCTAACTTGGCAGATACGCAGTATTTT
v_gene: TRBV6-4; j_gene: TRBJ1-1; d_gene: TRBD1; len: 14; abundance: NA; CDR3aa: CASRRDRGNTEAFF; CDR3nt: TGTGCCAGCAGGAGGGACAGGGGAAACACTGAAGCTTTCTTT
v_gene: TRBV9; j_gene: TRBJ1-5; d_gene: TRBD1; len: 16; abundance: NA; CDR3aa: CARKPGQGSGNQPQHF; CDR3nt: TGTGCCAGGAAACCGGGACAGGGATCGGGCAATCAGCCCCAGCATTTT
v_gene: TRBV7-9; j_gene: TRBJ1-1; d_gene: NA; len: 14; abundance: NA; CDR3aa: CASSLDPGNTEAFF; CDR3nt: TGTGCCAGCAGCTTAGATCCAGGGAACACTGAAGCTTTCTTT
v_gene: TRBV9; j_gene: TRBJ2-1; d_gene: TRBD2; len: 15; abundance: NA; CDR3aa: CASSVGTSGYNEQFF; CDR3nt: TGTGCCAGCAGCGTGGGGACTAGCGGCTACAATGAGCAGTTCTTC
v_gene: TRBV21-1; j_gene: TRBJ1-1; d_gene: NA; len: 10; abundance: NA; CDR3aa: CASSHTEAFF; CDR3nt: TGTGCCAGCTCTCACACTGAAGCTTTCTTT
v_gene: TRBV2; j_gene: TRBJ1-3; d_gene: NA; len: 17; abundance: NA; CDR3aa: CASSETSGRIMEDTIYF; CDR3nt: TGTGCCAGCAGTGAAACGAGTGGGAGAATTATGGAGGACACCATATATTTT
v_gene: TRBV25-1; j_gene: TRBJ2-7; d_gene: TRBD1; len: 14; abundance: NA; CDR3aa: CATTMGTGDYEQYF; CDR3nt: TGTGCCACCACAATGGGGACAGGGGATTACGAGCAGTACTTC
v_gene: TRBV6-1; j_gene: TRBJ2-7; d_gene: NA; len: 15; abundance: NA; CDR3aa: CASSEPGASSYEQYF; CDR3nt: TGTGCCAGCAGTGAACCAGGGGCGAGCTCCTACGAGCAGTACTTC
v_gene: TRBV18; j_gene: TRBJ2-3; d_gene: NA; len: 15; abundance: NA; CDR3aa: CASSLVSQGTDTQYF; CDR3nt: TGTGCCAGCTCACTGGTTTCTCAGGGGACAGATACGCAGTATTTT
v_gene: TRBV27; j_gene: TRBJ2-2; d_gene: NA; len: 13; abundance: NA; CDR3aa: CASSLSPTGELFF; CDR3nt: TGTGCCAGCAGTTTATCCCCAACCGGGGAGCTGTTTTTT
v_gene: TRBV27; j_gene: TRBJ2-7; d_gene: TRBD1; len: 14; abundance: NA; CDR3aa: CASSRDRGTYEQYF; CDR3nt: TGTGCCAGCAGCCGGGACAGGGGGACCTACGAGCAGTACTTC
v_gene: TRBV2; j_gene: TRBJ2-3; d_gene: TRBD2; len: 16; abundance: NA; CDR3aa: CASSPGLAEFTDTQYF; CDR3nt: TGTGCCAGCAGTCCGGGACTAGCGGAGTTCACAGATACGCAGTATTTT
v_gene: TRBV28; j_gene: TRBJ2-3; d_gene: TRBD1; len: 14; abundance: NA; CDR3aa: CAISTGSYTDTQYF; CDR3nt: TGTGCCATATCGACAGGGTCTTACACAGATACGCAGTATTTT
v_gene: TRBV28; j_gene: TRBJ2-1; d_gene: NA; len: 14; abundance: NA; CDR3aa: CASSLQASVNEQFF; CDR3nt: TGTGCCAGCAGTTTACAAGCGAGCGTAAATGAGCAGTTCTTC
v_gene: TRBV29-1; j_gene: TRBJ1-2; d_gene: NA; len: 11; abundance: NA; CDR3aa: CSVWTVDGYTF; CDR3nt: TGCAGCGTGTGGACAGTCGATGGCTACACCTTC
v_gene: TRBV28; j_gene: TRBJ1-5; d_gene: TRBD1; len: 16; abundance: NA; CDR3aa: CASRPTGQGAIKPQHF; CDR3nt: TGTGCCAGCAGACCAACGGGACAGGGGGCAATAAAGCCCCAGCATTTT
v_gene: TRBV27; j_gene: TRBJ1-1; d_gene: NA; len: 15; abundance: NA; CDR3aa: CASSLTGIMNTEAFF; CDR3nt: TGTGCCAGCAGTTTAACAGGGATAATGAACACTGAAGCTTTCTTT
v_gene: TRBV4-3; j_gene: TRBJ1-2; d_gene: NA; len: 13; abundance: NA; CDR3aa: CASSQDYSYGYTF; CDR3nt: TGCGCCAGCAGCCAAGATTACAGCTATGGCTACACCTTC
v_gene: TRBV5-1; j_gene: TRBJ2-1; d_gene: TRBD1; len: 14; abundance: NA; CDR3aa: CASSAGGRYNEQFF; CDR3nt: TGCGCCAGCAGCGCAGGGGGAAGATACAATGAGCAGTTCTTC
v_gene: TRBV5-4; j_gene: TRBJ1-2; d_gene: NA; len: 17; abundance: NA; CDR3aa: CASSIYGLDSSFYGYTF; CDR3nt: TGTGCCAGCAGCATTTACGGCTTGGACAGTTCGTTCTATGGCTACACCTTC
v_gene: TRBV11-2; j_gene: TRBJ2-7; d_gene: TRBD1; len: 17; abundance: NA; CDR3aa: CASSIDLLGAGGYEQYF; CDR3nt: TGTGCCAGCAGTATTGATCTTCTAGGGGCAGGGGGATACGAGCAGTACTTC
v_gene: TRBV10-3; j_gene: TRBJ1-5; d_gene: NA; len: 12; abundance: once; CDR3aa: CAISEISQPQHF; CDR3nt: TGTGCCATCAGTGAGATCAGTCAGCCCCAGCATTTT
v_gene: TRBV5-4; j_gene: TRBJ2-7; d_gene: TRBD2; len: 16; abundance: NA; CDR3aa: CASSSGTSGRIYEQYF; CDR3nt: TGTGCCAGCAGCTCCGGGACTAGCGGGAGGATCTACGAGCAGTACTTC
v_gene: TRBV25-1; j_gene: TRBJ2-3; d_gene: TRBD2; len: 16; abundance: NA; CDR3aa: CASSDQGLAVLDTQYF; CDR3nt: TGTGCCAGCAGTGACCAGGGACTAGCGGTCCTAGATACGCAGTATTTT
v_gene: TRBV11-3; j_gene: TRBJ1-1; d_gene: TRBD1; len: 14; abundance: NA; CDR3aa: CASSLGQPDNEAFF; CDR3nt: TGTGCCAGCAGCCTGGGACAGCCAGACAACGAAGCTTTCTTT
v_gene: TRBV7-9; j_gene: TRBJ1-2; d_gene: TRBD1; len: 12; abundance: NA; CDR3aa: CASSLQGVGYTF; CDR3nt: TGTGCCAGCAGCCTTCAGGGGGTCGGCTACACCTTC
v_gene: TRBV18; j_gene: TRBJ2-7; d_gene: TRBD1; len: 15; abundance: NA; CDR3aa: CASSPSDRPSYEQYF; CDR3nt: TGTGCCAGCTCACCATCGGACAGGCCCTCCTACGAGCAGTACTTC
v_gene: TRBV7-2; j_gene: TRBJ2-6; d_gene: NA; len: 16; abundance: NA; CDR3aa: CASSSSLGTWSNVLTF; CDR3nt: TGTGCCAGCAGCTCATCTTTGGGCACTTGGTCCAACGTCCTGACTTTC
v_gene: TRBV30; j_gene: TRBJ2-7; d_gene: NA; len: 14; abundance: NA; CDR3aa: CAWSVPARTYEQYF; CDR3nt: TGTGCCTGGAGTGTACCTGCTAGAACCTACGAGCAGTACTTC
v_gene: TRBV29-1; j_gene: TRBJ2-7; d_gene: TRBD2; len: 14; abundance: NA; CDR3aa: CSVDGGADIYEQYF; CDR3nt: TGCAGCGTTGACGGGGGGGCAGATATCTACGAGCAGTACTTC
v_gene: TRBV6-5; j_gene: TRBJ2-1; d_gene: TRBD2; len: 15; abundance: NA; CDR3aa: CASSPTSGKGNEQFF; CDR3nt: TGTGCCAGCAGCCCGACTAGCGGGAAAGGCAATGAGCAGTTCTTC
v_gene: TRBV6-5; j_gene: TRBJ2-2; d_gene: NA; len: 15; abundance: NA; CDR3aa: CASSSGVGNTGELFF; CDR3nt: TGTGCCAGCAGTTCGGGGGTTGGGAACACCGGGGAGCTGTTTTTT
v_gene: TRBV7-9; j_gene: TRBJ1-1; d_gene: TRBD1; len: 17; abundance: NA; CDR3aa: CASSPKGIRDRDVRAFF; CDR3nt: TGTGCCAGCAGCCCTAAGGGAATCCGGGACAGGGACGTGCGGGCTTTCTTT
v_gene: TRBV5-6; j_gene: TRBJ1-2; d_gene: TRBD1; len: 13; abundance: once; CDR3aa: CASSLVQGYGYTF; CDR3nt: TGTGCCAGCAGCTTGGTACAGGGGTACGGCTACACCTTC
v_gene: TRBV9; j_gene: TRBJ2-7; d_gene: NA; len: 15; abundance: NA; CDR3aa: CASSGGPGGAYEQYF; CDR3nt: TGTGCCAGCAGCGGAGGCCCGGGGGGCGCCTACGAGCAGTACTTC
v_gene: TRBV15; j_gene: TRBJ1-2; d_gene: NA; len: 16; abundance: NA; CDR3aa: CATSRELAVVDYGYTF; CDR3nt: TGTGCCACCAGCAGAGAATTGGCGGTCGTGGACTATGGCTACACCTTC
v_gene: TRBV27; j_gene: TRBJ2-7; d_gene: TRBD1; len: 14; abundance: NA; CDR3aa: CASSLTGGAYEQYF; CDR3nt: TGTGCCAGCAGTTTAACAGGGGGCGCCTACGAGCAGTACTTC
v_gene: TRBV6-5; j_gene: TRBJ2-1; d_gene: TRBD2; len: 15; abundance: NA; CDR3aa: CASSPTSGSGNEQFF; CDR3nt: TGTGCCAGCAGCCCGACTAGCGGAAGTGGCAATGAGCAGTTCTTC
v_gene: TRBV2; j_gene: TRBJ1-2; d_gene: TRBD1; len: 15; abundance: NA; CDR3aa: CASSDRQGARSGYTF; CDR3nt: TGTGCCAGCAGCGATCGCCAGGGGGCGCGGAGTGGCTACACCTTC
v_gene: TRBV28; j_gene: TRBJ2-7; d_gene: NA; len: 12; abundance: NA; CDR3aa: CASSFPGFEQYF; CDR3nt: TGTGCCAGCAGTTTTCCGGGGTTCGAGCAGTACTTC
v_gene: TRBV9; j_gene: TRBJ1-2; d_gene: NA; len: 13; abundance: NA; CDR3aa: CASSAGSHYGYTF; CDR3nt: TGTGCCAGCAGCGCCGGGTCGCACTATGGCTACACCTTC
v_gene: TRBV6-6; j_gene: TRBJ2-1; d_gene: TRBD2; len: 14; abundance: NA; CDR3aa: CASSSIRGVTEQFF; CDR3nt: TGTGCCAGCAGCTCGATTCGGGGGGTCACTGAGCAGTTCTTC